This T cell receptor beta chain was captured by sequencing in a study of T cells in Graves' hyperthyroidism and ophthalmopathy. Study information: Sampling of peripheral blood happened at initial diagnosis, prior to any treatment.

Researchers defined stable Graves' hyperthyroidism as no ophthalmopathy progression within 18 months. Clinical symptoms, serum thyroxine, TRAb, thyroid ultrasound and orbital computed tomography established diagnosis. An approximately 10 ml volume of fresh peripheral blood provided the PBMCs. This clonotype was recorded at least ten times. The TCR beta CDR3 regions underwent amplification using RNA transcripts as the source. First-round RT-PCR targeting the TCR CDR3 was performed with the HTBI primer set. One entry per CDR3 protein, called by TCRdb with MiXCR from the multiplex PCR reads. The repertoire consists of about 710,000 distinct CDR3 sequences, with around 15% occurring once and the leading ten covering approximately 8.4%. Input material: blood. This clonotype originated in a man aged 18 to 30 with Graves' hyperthyroidism.

The chain's CDR3 is CSAREMDTEAFF. CDR3 in DNA: TGCAGTGCTAGAGAGATGGACACTGAAGCTTTCTTT. This sequence joins TRBV20-1 and TRBJ1-1, with D unclear. Germline values: CDR1 DFQATT, CDR2 SNEGSKA (reference sequence). Trimming left V 0 bases short and J 3 bases short, with 5 bases between. This CDR3 is built from 12 residues.